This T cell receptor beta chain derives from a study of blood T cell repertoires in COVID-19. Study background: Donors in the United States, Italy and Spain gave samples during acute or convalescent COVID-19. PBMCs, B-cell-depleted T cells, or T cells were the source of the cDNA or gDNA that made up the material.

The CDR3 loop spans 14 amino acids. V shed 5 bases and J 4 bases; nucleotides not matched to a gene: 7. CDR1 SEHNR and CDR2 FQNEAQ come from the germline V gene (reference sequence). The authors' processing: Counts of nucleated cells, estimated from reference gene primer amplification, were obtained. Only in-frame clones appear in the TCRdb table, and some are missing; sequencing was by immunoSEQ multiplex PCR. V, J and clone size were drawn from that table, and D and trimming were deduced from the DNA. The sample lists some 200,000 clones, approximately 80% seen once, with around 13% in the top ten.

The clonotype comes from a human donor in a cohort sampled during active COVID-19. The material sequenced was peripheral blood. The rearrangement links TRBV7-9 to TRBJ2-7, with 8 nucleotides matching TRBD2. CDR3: CASSTPGLGYEQYF. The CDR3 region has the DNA TGTGCCAGCAGCACTCCGGGACTAGGGTACGAGCAGTACTTC.